This T cell receptor beta chain was captured by sequencing in a study of neurological immune-mediated disorders. The sample holds many counts of this clonotype. The CDR3 is made up of 15 amino acids. Trimming took 5 bases from V and 8 from J; bases not matched to a gene: 10. Germline-derived CDR1 and CDR2 are MDHEN and SYDVKM. MiXCR was run by TCRdb on the 5' RACE reads, yielding one entry per CDR3 protein. The table has about 55,000 distinct CDR3 sequences, less than 4.5% seen once. The TCR comes from a man aged 25-40 years with multiple sclerosis. The chain is built from TRBV28 and TRBJ2-1, with 9 bases aligning to TRBD2. Source material: PBMCs. CDR3 nucleotides: TGTGCCAGCAGTACGCTAGCGGGATTTTCCTATGAGCAGTTCTTC. Its translation is CASSTLAGFSYEQFF.